One and the same sample provided the 22 T cell receptor beta chains below, sequenced in a study of blood T cell repertoires in COVID-19. The method was immunoSEQ multiplex PCR; TCRdb's version includes in-frame clones alone and lacks a portion of them. The sample contains 240,000 or so clones, about 87% of which appear only once. Material: peripheral blood. These receptors originate from a woman in her 70s with active or convalescent COVID-19.

The J gene is TRBJ2-4, the V gene TRBV19; no firm D call. The CDR3 is made up of 14 amino acids. Between the trimmed V and J ends, which lost 5 bases and 8 bases, there was a span of 16 bases. Germline V gene data show CDR1 as LNHDA and CDR2 as SQIVND (reference sequence). CDR3 sequence reads: CASSPRWHYDIQYF. DNA of the CDR3: TGTGCCAGTAGTCCCCGTTGGCATTATGACATTCAGTACTTC. The whole variable domain, filled in from reference TRBV19 and TRBJ2-4, reads DGGITQSPKYLFRKEGQNVTLSCEQNLNHDAMYWYRQDPGQGLRLIYYSQIVNDFQKGDIAEGYSVSREKKESFPLTVTSAQKNPTAFYLCASSPRWHYDIQYFGAGTRLSVL.

This chain joins TRBV2 and TRBJ2-7; D gene unclear. V gave up 9 bases and J gave up 5 bases, with 11 bases separating them. The length of the CDR3 is 11 residues. CDR1 and CDR2 from the germline V gene are SNHLY and FYNNEI. The chain's CDR3 is CARTYTHEQYF. CDR3 nucleotides: TGTGCCAGAACATATACCCACGAGCAGTACTTC.

This clone was seen more than once but under ten times. As DNA, the CDR3 is TGTGCCAGCAGCCCCTGGGAGGGTGAGCAGTACTTC. Its translation: CASSPWEGEQYF. This sequence joins TRBV3-1 (or the pseudogene TRBV3-2) and TRBJ2-7, with 7 nucleotides matching TRBD2. The junction had 4 bases not matched to a gene; V was cut back by 4 bases and J by 7 bases. Germline loops: CDR1 LGHDT, CDR2 YNNKEL (reference sequence). This CDR3 comprises 12 residues.

The rearrangement links TRBV19 to TRBJ1-1; 8 bases fit TRBD1. The V gene end was trimmed by 8 bases and the J gene end by 0 bases; junction bases not matched to a gene: 8. This CDR3 is built from 15 residues. Germline V lookup: CDR1 LNHDA, CDR2 SQIVND (reference sequence). The CDR3 region has the DNA TGTGCCAGTCAGGACAGGGCGGGCGTGAACACTGAAGCTTTCTTT. It translates to CASQDRAGVNTEAFF.

This clone was observed a few times. V usage is TRBV5-4 and J usage is TRBJ2-7, with a tentative D call TRBD1 (6 bases). Per germline, CDR1 SGHNT and CDR2 YYREEE (reference sequence). CDR3 size: 13 residues. V was cut by 4 bases and J by 10 bases, with 18 bases left in between. This CDR3 is CASSPYRDSPQYF. The CDR3 region has the DNA TGTGCCAGCAGCCCTTACAGGGATTCGCCACAGTACTTC. The whole variable domain, filled in from reference TRBV5-4 and TRBJ2-7, reads ETGVTQSPTHLIKTRGQQVTLRCSSQSGHNTVSWYQQALGQGPQFIFQYYREEENGRGNFPPRFSGLQFPNYSSELNVNALELDDSALYLCASSPYRDSPQYFGPGTRLTVT.

DNA for the CDR3: TGTGCCAGCAGGCCCGCTCGGGGGGGGATAAACACCGGGGAGCTGTTTTTT. It encodes CASRPARGGINTGELFF. The rearrangement joins TRBV6-7 to TRBJ2-2; 8 positions agree with TRBD2. Being an ORF, TRBV6-7 has a function that is uncertain. This CDR3 is built from 17 residues. The J segment lost 2 bases and the V segment lost 6 bases, leaving 11 bases of the junction unmatched.

This chain joins TRBV5-1 and TRBJ2-5, with 9 nucleotides matching TRBD1. This CDR3 has 14 amino acids. In germline, CDR1 is SGHRS, CDR2 YFSETQ. V shed 4 bases and J 5 bases; nucleotides not matched to a gene: 6. CDR3 region: CASSHGTGRETQYF. The CDR3 nucleotides are TGCGCCAGCAGCCACGGGACAGGGAGGGAGACCCAGTACTTC.

The genes are TRBV28 and TRBJ2-5; no firm D call. CDR3 length equals 12 residues. Germline lookup yields CDR1 MDHEN and CDR2 SYDVKM. V was pared by 7 bases and J by 3 bases, with 9 bases between. The CDR3 DNA reads TGTGCCAGCAATGACTTTGAAGAGACCCAGTACTTC. Translation: CASNDFEETQYF. The full variable domain, in which reference TRBV28 and TRBJ2-5 provide the parts outside the CDR3, is DVKVTQSSRYLVKRTGEKVFLECVQDMDHENMFWYRQDPGLGLRLIYFSYDVKMKEKGDIPEGYSVSREKKERFSLILESASTNQTSMYLCASNDFEETQYFGPGTRLLVL.

The CDR3 coding sequence is TGCGCCAGCAGCCATTATCTTGACAGGCAGAGTGAAGCTTTCTTT. The encoded protein is CASSHYLDRQSEAFF. The chain couples TRBV4-1 to TRBJ1-1; perhaps TRBD1 as D (6 bases). V was shortened by 3 bases and J by 7 bases, with 18 bases between the two germline ends. The V gene's germline CDR1 is MGHRA and CDR2 YSYEKL. CDR3 length: 15 residues.

The rearrangement joins TRBV5-4 to TRBJ1-1, with 8 bases aligning to TRBD1. CDR3 length: 15 amino acids. Germline CDR1 SGHNT, CDR2 YYREEE (reference sequence). V lost 4 bases and J lost 1; bases outside the gene matches: 6. CDR3 residues: CASSGPGQANTEAFF. In nucleotides, the CDR3 is TGTGCCAGCAGCGGCCCGGGACAGGCGAACACTGAAGCTTTCTTT.

The chain couples TRBV10-3 to TRBJ2-2; weak D call: TRBD1 (5 bases). This CDR3 comprises 15 residues. Germline CDR1 is ENHRY and CDR2 is SYGVKD. Trimming took off 10 bases at V and 5 bases at J, with 20 bases between the two ends. As DNA, the CDR3 is TGTGCCACCTGTCCCAGGGTCCCTAAAACCGGGGAGCTGTTTTTT. Translation gives CATCPRVPKTGELFF.

The chain links TRBV6-4 to TRBJ1-1; TRBD1 matches at 8 bases. V trimming: 9 bases; J trimming: 2 bases; junction bases outside the gene matches: 5. In germline, CDR1 is MRHNA, CDR2 SNTAGT. This CDR3 comprises 13 residues. Here the CDR3 DNA reads TGTGCCAGTTCAGGGGGCTTTAACACTGAAGCTTTCTTT. Translation: CASSGGFNTEAFF.

The chain recombines TRBV27 with TRBJ2-7; tentatively, D is TRBD2 (7 bases). Per the germline V gene, CDR1 is MNHEY and CDR2 is SMNVEV (reference sequence). The V and J ends lost 3 bases and 2 bases respectively, with 11 bases between them. CDR3 size: 14 residues. CDR3 in amino acids: CASSLGGRPYEQYF. The CDR3 nucleotides are TGTGCCAGCAGTTTGGGGGGGCGCCCCTACGAGCAGTACTTC.

This chain connects TRBV20-1 to TRBJ1-6, with 7 nucleotides matching TRBD1. Losses at the gene ends were 7 bases for V and 8 bases for J; bases not matched to a gene: 2. The CDR3 is 11 amino acids. Germline V gene sequence: CDR1 DFQATT, CDR2 SNEGSKA (reference sequence). The CDR3, as DNA: TGCAGTGTCAGGGGGGATTCACCCCTCCACTTT. Translated: CSVRGDSPLHF.

The chain has TRBV5-4 and TRBJ1-4; D ambiguous. Germline V gene sequence: CDR1 SGHNT, CDR2 YYREEE (reference sequence). The CDR3 is 13 amino acids. Trimming removed 6 bases from V and 5 bases from J, with 11 bases in between. CDR3: CASTTDHNEKLFF. The CDR3 DNA sequence: TGTGCCAGCACCACAGACCACAATGAAAAACTGTTTTTT.

The count of this clone is one. The chain joins TRBV4-2 to TRBJ2-3, with 13 bases matching TRBD2. This CDR3 is built from 18 residues. V gave up 4 bases and J gave up 4 bases; unmatched junction bases: 11. Germline assignment: CDR1 LGHNA and CDR2 YNFKEQ. CDR3 sequence: CASSLSGTSGGASDTQYF. The CDR3 bases are TGTGCCAGCAGCCTCAGTGGAACTAGCGGGGGGGCCTCAGATACGCAGTATTTT.

CDR3 coding DNA: TGTGCCAGCAGCCCAAGGGGTTACGAGACCCAGTACTTC. Its protein is CASSPRGYETQYF. This chain uses TRBV6-1 with TRBJ2-5, with D perhaps matching TRBD1 (5 bases). The V end lost 6 bases, the J end lost 5 bases, and 13 bases lay between the germline ends. The CDR3 totals 13 residues. Germline loops: CDR1 MNHNS, CDR2 SASEGT.

CDR3 in DNA: TGTGCCAGCGGCCGGAGGGCCCTTAGGGGCACAGATACGCAGTATTTT. Translation: CASGRRALRGTDTQYF. The chain carries TRBV6-2 or TRBV6-3 and TRBJ2-3; possible D gene TRBD2, 6 bases. This CDR3 is built from 16 residues. The V end lost 8 bases, the J end lost 1 base, and 19 bases lay between the germline ends. CDR1 and CDR2 (germline): MNHEY, SVGEGT.

This clone occurred once. The chain is built from TRBV5-6 and TRBJ2-5; 8 nucleotides align to TRBD1. Germline lookup yields CDR1 SGHDT and CDR2 YYEEEE. Unmatched junction bases numbered 4, after V lost 4 bases and J lost 5 bases. The length of the CDR3 is 13 residues. The CDR3 bases are TGTGCCAGCAGCCTGGGACAGGTGGAGACCCAGTACTTC. Encoded protein: CASSLGQVETQYF.

This clone appeared once. J is TRBJ2-7 and V is TRBV19, with TRBD1 matching 11 bases. CDR3 length equals 17 residues. Germline CDR1 LNHDA, CDR2 SQIVND (reference sequence). With 4 bases clipped from V and 5 bases from J, the junction kept 13 bases outside the gene matches. The CDR3 bases are TGTGCCAGTAGTACTTATCTCGGGGGACAGGGGGGCAACGAGCAGTACTTC. Encoded protein: CASSTYLGGQGGNEQYF.

V is TRBV11-3 and J is TRBJ2-2; 8 positions agree with TRBD2. The CDR3 loop spans 15 amino acids. Trimming at V came to 5 bases and at J to 8 bases, leaving 10 bases not matched to a gene. Germline V gene data show CDR1 as SGHNT and CDR2 as YENEEA. The CDR3 DNA follows: TGTGCCAGCAGCCCCGGGACTAGGGTCGAGGGGGAGCTGTTTTTT. This sequence encodes CASSPGTRVEGELFF.

This chain uses TRBV5-1 with TRBJ2-1; perhaps TRBD1 as D (6 bases). In germline, CDR1 is SGHRS, CDR2 YFSETQ. The CDR3 sequence is 16 residues long. Trimming left V 4 bases short and J 5 bases short, with 19 bases between. The CDR3 DNA follows: TGCGCCAGCAGCCCGACACAGGGATTGTCAGACAATGAGCAGTTCTTC. It is translated as CASSPTQGLSDNEQFF.